This T cell receptor (beta chain) emerged from a study of blood T cell repertoires in COVID-19. On the study more broadly: Samples representing acute and convalescent COVID-19 were sourced from the United States, Italy and Spain.

The CDR3 covers 14 residues. Trimming removed 8 bases from V and 7 bases from J; junction bases left unmatched: 10. CDR1 MNHEY and CDR2 SVGAGI come from the germline V gene. In terms of age and location, participants ranged from roughly 18 to 95 years and lived in about two dozen US areas. Participants reported their clinical history, and cohort assignment relied on those reports. In the original processing: Estimation of nucleated cell counts was performed using reference gene primer amplification. The repertoire was sequenced with immunoSEQ multiplex PCR; TCRdb's copy has only in-frame clones and lacks some. V and J calls and clone size follow that table, whereas D and trimming were derived from the DNA. This table holds 200,000 to 250,000 clones, roughly 79% found once.

This TCR was recovered from a woman in her forties or fifties with acute COVID-19. The chain employs TRBV6-5 and TRBJ1-5, with 8 bases matching TRBD1. Material for sequencing was PBMCs or T cells enriched from blood (not recorded which). The CDR3 spells CASQDRVLVQPQHF. Written as DNA, the CDR3 is TGTGCCAGCCAGGACAGGGTACTTGTCCAGCCCCAGCATTTT.